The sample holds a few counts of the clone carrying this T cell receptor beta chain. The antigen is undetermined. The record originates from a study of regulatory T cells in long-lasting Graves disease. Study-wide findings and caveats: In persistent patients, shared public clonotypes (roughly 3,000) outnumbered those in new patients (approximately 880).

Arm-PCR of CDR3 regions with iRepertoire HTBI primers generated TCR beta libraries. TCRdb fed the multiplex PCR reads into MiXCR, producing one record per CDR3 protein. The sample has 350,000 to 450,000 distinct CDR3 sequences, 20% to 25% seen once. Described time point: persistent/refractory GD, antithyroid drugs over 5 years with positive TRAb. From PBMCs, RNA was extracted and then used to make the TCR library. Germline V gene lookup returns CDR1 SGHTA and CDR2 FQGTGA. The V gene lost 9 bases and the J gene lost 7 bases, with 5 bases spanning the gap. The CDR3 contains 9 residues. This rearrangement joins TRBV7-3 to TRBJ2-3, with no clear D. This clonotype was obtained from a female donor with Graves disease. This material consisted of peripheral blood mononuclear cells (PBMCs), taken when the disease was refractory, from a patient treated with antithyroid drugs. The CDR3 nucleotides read TGTGCCAGAACCAATACGCAGTATTTT. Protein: CARTNTQYF.